These 28 T cell receptor beta chains came from one sample sequenced in a study of early T cells in non-severe SARS-CoV-2 infection (dated by TCRdb to 2020 to 2023). The receptor library was made with 5' RACE. The sample was run on a NextSeq 500. TCRdb cleaned the public reads at Q25 with fastp, built clones with MiXCR and kept in-frame beta chains. Each entry merges the rows of one CDR3 protein and shows their most common DNA and genes. The sample records over 25,000 distinct CDR3 sequences, approximately 5% of which are singletons. 10% to 15% of the sample comes from the top ten. Sequencing used whole blood. The receptors shown here come from an adult who was a healthcare worker with PCR-confirmed SARS-CoV-2 infection or an uninfected control (not recorded which).

This sequence joins TRBV29-1 and TRBJ1-2; D ambiguous. V was shortened by 7 bases and J by 4 bases, with 10 bases between the two germline ends. Germline assignment: CDR1 SQVTM and CDR2 ANQGSEA. The CDR3 loop spans 11 amino acids. Written as DNA, the CDR3 is TGCAGCGGAGGAGACGGCTATGGCTACACCTTC. Protein: CSGGDGYGYTF.

This clonotype has ten or more counts. The chain links TRBV5-4 to TRBJ2-5, with unresolved D. Trimming cost V 0 bases and J 5 bases, with 5 bases left between them. Germline V gene data show CDR1 as SGHNT and CDR2 as YYREEE (reference sequence). The CDR3 is made up of 12 amino acids. The CDR3 region has the DNA TGTGCCAGCAGCTTGGACGCGGAGACCCAGTACTTC. Its translation: CASSLDAETQYF.

This clonotype has a count of ten or more. The rearrangement links TRBV2 to TRBJ2-7; the D gene could be TRBD1 or TRBD2 (5 bases each). V was pared by 6 bases and J by 7 bases, with 16 bases between. Germline lookup yields CDR1 SNHLY and CDR2 FYNNEI. The length of the CDR3 is 13 residues. In nucleotides, the CDR3 is TGTGCCAGCAGCTACGGGACGGTGGGGGAGCAGTACTTC. Protein sequence: CASSYGTVGEQYF.

This clonotype was counted many times. This chain joins TRBV6-4 and TRBJ2-1; 12 bases line up with TRBD2. Germline-derived CDR1 and CDR2 are MRHNA and SNTAGT. The CDR3 contains 15 residues. Germline trimming cut 2 bases from V and 4 bases from J; bases unmatched to any gene: 0. CDR3: CASSDTSGGYNEQFF. The CDR3 region has the DNA TGTGCCAGCAGTGACACTAGCGGGGGGTACAATGAGCAGTTCTTC.

In this sample, this clonotype turned up many times. The chain has TRBV18 and TRBJ2-1; 7 bases line up with TRBD1. The V segment lost 0 bases and the J segment 3 bases; nucleotides outside the gene matches: 5. Germline CDR1 is KGHSH and CDR2 is LQKENI. The CDR3 loop spans 16 amino acids. The CDR3 loop reads CASSPPSGQHYNEQFF. The DNA for the CDR3 is TGTGCCAGCTCACCACCGTCGGGACAGCACTACAATGAGCAGTTCTTC.

The chain has TRBV19 and TRBJ1-6; 8 bases line up with TRBD1. The ends lost 5 bases at V and 0 bases at J; junction bases unmatched: 12. The CDR3 runs 19 residues. Germline loops: CDR1 LNHDA, CDR2 SQIVND (reference sequence). Here the CDR3 reads CASSRRTGKSSSYNSPLHF. For the CDR3, the DNA is TGTGCCAGTAGTCGCCGGACAGGGAAATCTTCCTCCTATAATTCACCCCTCCACTTT. The variable domain in full, with the rest retrieved from reference TRBV19 and TRBJ1-6, is DGGITQSPKYLFRKEGQNVTLSCEQNLNHDAMYWYRQDPGQGLRLIYYSQIVNDFQKGDIAEGYSVSREKKESFPLTVTSAQKNPTAFYLCASSRRTGKSSSYNSPLHFGNGTRLTVT.

In the case of this clonotype: A junction end diverges from the germline sequence, so it may reflect a read error. The V call is TRBV25-1, the J call TRBJ1-2; D possibly corresponds to TRBD1 (6 bases). This CDR3 comprises 15 residues. Germline CDR1 reads MGHDK; CDR2 reads SYGVNS. CDR3 residues: CAISARGAFWYGYTF. The CDR3, as DNA: TGTGCCATCAGTGCACGGGGGGCCTTCTGGTATGGCTACACCTTC.

The rearrangement joins TRBV28 to TRBJ2-7; D is uncertain. V was cut by 3 bases and J by 3 bases, with 12 bases left in between. The CDR3 covers 14 residues. Germline assignment: CDR1 MDHEN and CDR2 SYDVKM. The CDR3 loop is CASSFPPTDYEQYF. CDR3 coding DNA: TGTGCCAGCAGTTTTCCCCCCACGGACTACGAGCAGTACTTC.

The sample holds a few counts of this clonotype. The chain uses TRBV7-2 and TRBJ2-1; no reliable D call. The V and J ends lost 0 bases and 6 bases respectively, with 0 bases between them. The CDR3 has 11 residues. Germline loops: CDR1 SGHTA, CDR2 FQGNSA. The chain's CDR3 is CASSLANEQFF. CDR3 coding DNA: TGTGCCAGCAGCTTAGCCAATGAGCAGTTCTTC.

This clonotype came up many times. The chain links TRBV28 to TRBJ2-3; 7 nucleotides align to TRBD1. Germline V gives CDR1 MDHEN, CDR2 SYDVKM. This CDR3 region has 14 residues. V shed 6 bases, J shed 2 bases, and the junction held 5 bases outside the gene matches. DNA for the CDR3: TGTGCCAGCAGGGACAGGAGAAACACAGATACGCAGTATTTT. Protein sequence: CASRDRRNTDTQYF.

The sample holds many counts of this clonotype. The chain carries TRBV29-1 and TRBJ1-5, with 7 nucleotides matching TRBD1. CDR3 length: 13 amino acids. From germline, CDR1 is SQVTM and CDR2 ANQGSEA. After removal of 4 bases from V and 2 bases from J, the junction contained 2 bases not matched to a gene. CDR3: CSVADRGNQPQHF. CDR3 bases: TGCAGCGTTGCAGACAGGGGCAATCAGCCCCAGCATTTT.

This chain joins TRBV7-8 and TRBJ1-3; the match to TRBD1 covers 9 bases. This CDR3 is 16 amino acids long. CDR1 and CDR2 from the germline V gene are SGHVS and FQNEAQ. V lost 3 bases to trimming and J lost 5 bases; unmatched junction nucleotides: 8. CDR3 DNA sequence: TGTGCCAGCAGCTTGGGGCCGGGACAGGGTAGAAACACCATATATTTT. Translated: CASSLGPGQGRNTIYF.

This clonotype has a count of ten or more. The rearrangement links TRBV6-5 to TRBJ1-1; D gene ambiguous. CDR3 length equals 12 residues. V shed 5 bases and J shed 6 bases, with 10 bases lying between them. Germline V gene sequence: CDR1 MNHEY, CDR2 SVGAGI. This chain's CDR3 is CASSAANAEAFF. CDR3 coding DNA: TGTGCCAGCAGTGCAGCCAACGCTGAAGCTTTCTTT.

Details on this clonotype: A much bigger clone sits one base away, suggesting this may be a read error. The CDR3 reads CASSIIAGTDAQYF. The CDR3 region has the DNA TGTGCCAGCAGCATCATAGCGGGGACAGATGCGCAGTATTTT. The chain joins TRBV27 to TRBJ2-3, with D tentatively TRBD2 (8 bases). CDR1 MNHEY and CDR2 SMNVEV come from the germline V gene (reference sequence). The CDR3 is made up of 14 amino acids.

This clonotype showed up many times. V and J are TRBV7-9 and TRBJ1-1, with TRBD1 matching 11 bases. The ends lost 5 bases at V and 12 bases at J; junction bases unmatched: 8. The CDR3 is 13 residues long. The V gene's germline CDR1 is SEHNR and CDR2 FQNEAQ (reference sequence). CDR3 residues: CASSLAGTGGSFF. Written as DNA, the CDR3 is TGTGCCAGCAGCCTCGCCGGGACAGGGGGTTCTTTCTTT.

This clonotype was seen ten or more times. The gene calls are TRBV5-5 and TRBJ1-5, with a possible D match to TRBD1 (6 bases). V gave up 4 bases and J gave up 7 bases, with 15 bases separating them. Germline-derived CDR1 and CDR2 are SGHKS and YYEKEE (reference sequence). The CDR3 sequence is 14 residues long. The CDR3 here is CASSPGQGPQPQHF. The DNA of the CDR3 is TGTGCCAGCAGCCCTGGGCAGGGGCCCCAGCCCCAGCATTTT.

The gene calls are TRBV5-6 and TRBJ2-3, with TRBD1 as a possible D gene (5 bases). Germline loops: CDR1 SGHDT, CDR2 YYEEEE. The CDR3 loop spans 18 amino acids. The V and J ends lost 1 base and 1 base respectively, with 19 bases between them. For the CDR3, the DNA is TGTGCCAGCAGCTTGTTGGGTCTTAGACAGTCTCGCACAGATACGCAGTATTTT. It translates to CASSLLGLRQSRTDTQYF.

This chain joins TRBV29-1 and TRBJ2-5, with a tentative D call TRBD1 (5 bases). The CDR3 has 15 amino acids. CDR1 and CDR2 from the germline V gene are SQVTM and ANQGSEA. The V end lost 7 bases, the J end lost 5 bases, and 23 bases lay between the germline ends. The chain's CDR3 is CSGSGFWGPRETQYF. The CDR3 bases are TGCAGCGGATCAGGGTTTTGGGGCCCCCGGGAGACCCAGTACTTC.

This clonotype has a count of ten or more. The rearrangement uses TRBV6-5 and TRBJ2-1; D uncertain. The CDR3 has 15 amino acids. Looked up from germline, CDR1 is MNHEY and CDR2 is SVGAGI. V was trimmed by 6 bases and J by 7 bases, leaving 19 bases between them. CDR3 protein: CASSLDELRTNEQFF. CDR3 in DNA: TGTGCCAGCAGCCTCGATGAGTTGAGGACGAATGAGCAGTTCTTC.

This clonotype was detected ten times or more. This rearrangement joins TRBV30 to TRBJ1-1; D gene ambiguous. The V gene's germline CDR1 is GTSNPN and CDR2 SVGIG (reference sequence). The CDR3 has 11 residues. The V gene lost 4 bases and the J gene lost 8 bases, with 11 bases spanning the gap. The CDR3 spells CAWMRGREAFF. CDR3 in DNA: TGTGCCTGGATGCGTGGACGAGAAGCTTTCTTT.

This clonotype was seen repeatedly, ten times or more. This chain connects TRBV5-1 to TRBJ2-7; 7 positions match TRBD2. Unmatched junction bases numbered 4, after V lost 2 bases and J lost 2 bases. The V gene's germline CDR1 is SGHRS and CDR2 YFSETQ. The length of the CDR3 is 14 residues. The CDR3, as DNA: TGCGCCAGCAGCTTAGCGGGGTCGACCTACGAGCAGTACTTC. This codes for CASSLAGSTYEQYF. Based on the CDR3 plus reference TRBV5-1 and TRBJ2-7, the full variable domain is KAGVTQTPRYLIKTRGQQVTLSCSPISGHRSVSWYQQTPGQGLQFLFEYFSETQRNKGNFPGRFSGRQFSNSRSEMNVSTLELGDSALYLCASSLAGSTYEQYFGPGTRLTVT.

Of note for this clonotype: A much bigger clone sits one base away, suggesting this may be a read error. Written as DNA, the CDR3 is TGTGCCAGCAGCTTAGGGCGGGGCGCGAGGGAAGATCAGTACTTC. Residues: CASSLGRGAREDQYF. This chain uses TRBV7-9 with TRBJ2-7; D might be TRBD2 (6 bases). Trimming shortened V by 1 base and J by 10 bases, and 20 bases separated the two germline ends. The length of the CDR3 is 15 residues. Germline V gene lookup returns CDR1 SEHNR and CDR2 FQNEAQ (reference sequence).

This clonotype was observed a few times. The V and J genes are TRBV20-1 and TRBJ2-2, with a weak D call TRBD1 (6 bases). Trimming cost V 0 bases and J 5 bases, with 16 bases left between them. From germline, CDR1 is DFQATT and CDR2 SNEGSKA (reference sequence). This CDR3 region has 16 residues. The CDR3 DNA sequence: TGCAGTGCTAGAGACCCCGGGACACGCGAAACCGGGGAGCTGTTTTTT. This encodes CSARDPGTRETGELFF.

At least ten counts were recorded for this clonotype. The chain uses TRBV5-6 and TRBJ2-3; no definite D call. The CDR3 is 12 amino acids. Germline V gene lookup returns CDR1 SGHDT and CDR2 YYEEEE. V gave up 0 bases and J gave up 5 bases, with 4 bases separating them. The CDR3 region is CASSLVKDTQYF. The CDR3 DNA is TGTGCCAGCAGCTTGGTTAAAGATACGCAGTATTTT.

The table lists this clonotype with many counts. V usage is TRBV5-5 and J usage is TRBJ1-2; a possible D gene is TRBD1 (6 bases). The CDR3 has 12 residues. V lost 4 bases and J 7 bases, leaving 11 bases between the germline ends. Germline loops: CDR1 SGHKS, CDR2 YYEKEE (reference sequence). Here the CDR3 DNA reads TGTGCCAGCAGCCCAGACAGGATTGGCTACACCTTC. This gives the protein CASSPDRIGYTF. Drawing the rest from reference TRBV5-5 and TRBJ1-2, the complete variable domain is DAGVTQSPTHLIKTRGQQVTLRCSPISGHKSVSWYQQVLGQGPQFIFQYYEKEERGRGNFPDRFSARQFPNYSSELNVNALLLGDSALYLCASSPDRIGYTFGSGTRLTVV.

This clonotype was observed at least ten times. The chain carries TRBV27 and TRBJ2-7; D tentatively reads TRBD1 or TRBD2 (6 bases each). Germline V CDR1 and CDR2: MNHEY, SMNVEV (reference sequence). Trimming removed 9 bases from V and 5 bases from J, with 20 bases in between. CDR3 length: 14 residues. The CDR3 is CASSQRGGLDEQYF. The CDR3, as DNA: TGTGCCAGTTCCCAGAGAGGGGGGTTAGACGAGCAGTACTTC.

The chain recombines TRBV20-1 with TRBJ2-2; 9 nucleotides match TRBD1. This CDR3 is 15 amino acids long. Trimming cost V 0 bases and J 5 bases; bases outside gene matches: 4. Germline V CDR1 and CDR2: DFQATT, SNEGSKA (reference sequence). The CDR3: CSARDHRGLTGELFF. In DNA form, the CDR3 reads TGCAGTGCTAGAGATCACAGGGGGCTTACCGGGGAGCTGTTTTTT.

The genes are TRBV6-1 and TRBJ2-7, with unresolved D. The length of the CDR3 is 11 residues. Germline V CDR1 and CDR2: MNHNS, SASEGT. The germline V and J ends were trimmed by 8 bases and 6 bases, with 11 bases remaining between them. The CDR3 sequence: CASRRASEQYF. The CDR3 DNA follows: TGTGCCAGCCGAAGGGCTAGCGAGCAGTACTTC.